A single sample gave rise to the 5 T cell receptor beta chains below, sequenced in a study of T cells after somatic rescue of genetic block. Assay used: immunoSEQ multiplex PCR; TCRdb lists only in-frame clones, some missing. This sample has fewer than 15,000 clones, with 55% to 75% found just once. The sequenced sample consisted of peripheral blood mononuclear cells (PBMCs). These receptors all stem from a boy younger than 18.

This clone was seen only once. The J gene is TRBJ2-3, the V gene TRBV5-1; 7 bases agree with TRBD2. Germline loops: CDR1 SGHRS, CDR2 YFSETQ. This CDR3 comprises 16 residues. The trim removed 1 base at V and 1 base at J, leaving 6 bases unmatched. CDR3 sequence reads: CASSLWTRFGTDTQYF. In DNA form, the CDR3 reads TGCGCCAGCAGCTTGTGGACTAGGTTTGGCACAGATACGCAGTATTTT.

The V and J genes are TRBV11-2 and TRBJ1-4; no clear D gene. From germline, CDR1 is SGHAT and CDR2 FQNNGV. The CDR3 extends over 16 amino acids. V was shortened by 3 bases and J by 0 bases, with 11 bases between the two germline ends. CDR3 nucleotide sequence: TGTGCCAGCAGCTTTAATTATAACCCAACTAATGAAAAACTGTTTTTT. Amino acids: CASSFNYNPTNEKLFF.

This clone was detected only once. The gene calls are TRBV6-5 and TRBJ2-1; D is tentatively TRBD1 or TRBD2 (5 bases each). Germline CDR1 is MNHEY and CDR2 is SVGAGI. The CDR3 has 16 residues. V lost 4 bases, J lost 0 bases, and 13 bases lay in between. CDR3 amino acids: CASSLTRGRSYNEQFF. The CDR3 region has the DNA TGTGCCAGCAGTTTAACTAGGGGCCGCTCCTACAATGAGCAGTTCTTC.

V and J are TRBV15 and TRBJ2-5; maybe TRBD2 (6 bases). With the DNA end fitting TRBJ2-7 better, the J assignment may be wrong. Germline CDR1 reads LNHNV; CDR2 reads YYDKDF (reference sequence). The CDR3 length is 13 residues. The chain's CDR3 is CAVGRGSSYEQYF. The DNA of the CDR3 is TGTGCCGTTGGGCGGGGAAGCTCCTACGAGCAGTACTTC.

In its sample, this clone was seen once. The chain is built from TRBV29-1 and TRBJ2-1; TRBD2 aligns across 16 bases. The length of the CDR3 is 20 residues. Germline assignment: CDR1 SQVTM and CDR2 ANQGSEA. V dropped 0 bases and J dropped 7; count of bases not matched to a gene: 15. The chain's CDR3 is CSVEDLWVRGLAGGPNEQFF. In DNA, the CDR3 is TGCAGCGTTGAAGATCTTTGGGTCCGGGGACTAGCGGGAGGGCCGAATGAGCAGTTCTTC.